Below are 14 T cell receptor beta chains sequenced from a single sample in a study of control samples from healthy donors and cancer patients. Profiled with immunoSEQ multiplex PCR; TCRdb holds only in-frame clones, not every one. The sample carries about 140,000 clones, around 94% recorded once. Sequenced sample: blood. The receptors shown here come from a man aged 40-50 years in good health.

The chain recombines TRBV6-1 with TRBJ2-1; 10 nucleotides match TRBD2. V lost 2 bases, J lost 7 bases, and 5 bases stayed unmatched. The CDR3 is 15 residues long. CDR1 is MNHNS, CDR2 SASEGT, per germline. As DNA, the CDR3 is TGTGCCAGCAGTGAAAGCACTAGCGGGAAAAATGAGCAGTTCTTC. This sequence encodes CASSESTSGKNEQFF.

J is TRBJ2-2 and V is TRBV10-3; 8 bases agree with TRBD1. The CDR3 covers 18 residues. Losses at the gene ends were 4 bases for V and 0 bases for J; bases not matched to a gene: 10. The germline CDR1 and CDR2 sequences are ENHRY and SYGVKD. The CDR3 loop reads CAISGPDRAIANTGELFF. In DNA, the CDR3 is TGTGCCATCAGTGGCCCGGACAGGGCGATCGCGAACACCGGGGAGCTGTTTTTT.

This chain links TRBV2 with TRBJ2-1; possible D gene TRBD1, 5 bases. This CDR3 has 14 amino acids. Trimming took 1 base from V and 7 from J, leaving 11 bases between them. In germline, CDR1 is SNHLY, CDR2 FYNNEI. CDR3 sequence reads: CASSEGPGRNEQFF. CDR3 coding DNA: TGTGCCAGCAGTGAAGGACCAGGGCGAAATGAGCAGTTCTTC.

V and J are TRBV29-1 and TRBJ2-3; D gene ambiguous. V lost 5 bases, J lost 2 bases, and 14 bases lay in between. This CDR3 region has 14 residues. Germline CDR1 and CDR2: SQVTM and ANQGSEA. The CDR3 loop reads CSVRSEINTDTQYF. CDR3 DNA: TGCAGCGTTAGGTCAGAGATTAACACAGATACGCAGTATTTT.

This rearrangement joins TRBV4-1 to TRBJ2-7; 8 bases match TRBD1. Germline assignment: CDR1 MGHRA and CDR2 YSYEKL. V gave up 5 bases and J gave up 5 bases; unmatched junction bases: 11. The CDR3 totals 15 residues. The CDR3 region has the DNA TGCGCCAGCAGCTATGGGCAGGGGGCAAGAGACGAGCAGTACTTC. This gives the protein CASSYGQGARDEQYF.

V usage is TRBV27 and J usage is TRBJ1-1, with D hard to call. The germline CDR1 and CDR2 sequences are MNHEY and SMNVEV (reference sequence). The V end was cut by 5 bases, the J end by 4 bases, with 17 bases between. The length of the CDR3 is 15 residues. CDR3 DNA: TGTGCCAGCAGTCCCCTCCCCCCGGAAGCCACTGAAGCTTTCTTT. Its protein product is CASSPLPPEATEAFF.

The chain carries TRBV5-6 and TRBJ1-3; D is unresolved. The germline V gene has CDR1 SGHDT and CDR2 YYEEEE. The V gene lost 2 bases and the J gene lost 0 bases, with 9 bases spanning the gap. The CDR3 covers 15 residues. The CDR3, as DNA: TGTGCCAGCAGCTTTAACCCAGGCTCTGGAAACACCATATATTTT. The encoded protein is CASSFNPGSGNTIYF.

The chain recombines TRBV10-3 with TRBJ2-6; TRBD1 agrees at 7 bases. The CDR3 spans 15 residues. Germline V CDR1 and CDR2: ENHRY, SYGVKD. The V segment lost 4 bases and the J segment 1 base; nucleotides outside the gene matches: 1. CDR3 sequence reads: CAISGQGSGANVLTF. The CDR3 bases are TGTGCCATCAGTGGACAGGGTTCTGGGGCCAACGTCCTGACTTTC.

This clone occurred a few times. The CDR3 is CASSPRGNTEAFF. In DNA, the CDR3 is TGTGCCAGCAGTCCCAGGGGGAACACTGAAGCTTTCTTT. This sequence joins TRBV11-1 and TRBJ1-1; the D gene is possibly TRBD1 (6 bases). Trimming removed 6 bases from V and 1 base from J, with 9 bases in between. Germline lookup yields CDR1 SGHAT and CDR2 FQDESV (reference sequence). This CDR3 is built from 13 residues. Filled out from reference TRBV11-1 and TRBJ1-1, the complete variable domain reads EAEVAQSPRYKITEKSQAVAFWCDPISGHATLYWYRQILGQGPELLVQFQDESVVDDSQLPKDRFSAERLKGVDSTLKIQPAELGDSAMYLCASSPRGNTEAFFGQGTRLTVV.

V gene TRBV6-5 combines with J gene TRBJ2-2, with TRBD1 identical over 8 bases. J gave up 5 bases and V 7 bases, and 9 bases lay outside the gene matches. The CDR3 length is 15 residues. The germline V gene has CDR1 MNHEY and CDR2 SVGAGI. The CDR3 here is CASTRGQGWTGELFF. The CDR3, as DNA: TGTGCCAGCACCCGAGGACAGGGTTGGACCGGGGAGCTGTTTTTT.

The genes are TRBV13 and TRBJ2-2; tentative D call: TRBD2 (5 bases). V dropped 5 bases and J dropped 0 bases, with 13 bases sitting between them. The CDR3 runs 16 residues. The V gene's germline CDR1 is PRHDT and CDR2 FYEKMQ (reference sequence). The CDR3 is CASSPEVHANTGELFF. The CDR3 nucleotides read TGTGCCAGCAGCCCGGAGGTTCATGCGAACACCGGGGAGCTGTTTTTT. The full variable domain, rest sourced from reference TRBV13 and TRBJ2-2, is AAGVIQSPRHLIKEKRETATLKCYPIPRHDTVYWYQQGPGQDPQFLISFYEKMQSDKGSIPDRFSAQQFSDYHSELNMSSLELGDSALYFCASSPEVHANTGELFFGEGSRLTVL.

The genes are TRBV5-6 and TRBJ2-7; the match to TRBD1 covers 7 bases. The J segment lost 3 bases and the V segment lost 1 base, leaving 7 bases of the junction unmatched. This CDR3 has 15 amino acids. The germline V gene encodes CDR1 SGHDT and CDR2 YYEEEE. The chain's CDR3 is CASSLRQGEIYEQYF. The CDR3 DNA reads as TGTGCCAGCAGCTTGCGGCAGGGGGAGATCTACGAGCAGTACTTC.

The CDR3 protein is CATSDTALGDNEQFF. The DNA for the CDR3 is TGTGCCACCAGTGATACCGCCCTTGGGGACAATGAGCAGTTCTTC. The genes are TRBV24-1 and TRBJ2-1; D gene uncertain. This CDR3 has 15 residues. In germline, CDR1 is KGHDR, CDR2 SFDVKD. Deletions cut 3 bases from V and 5 bases from J, with 13 bases between.

CDR3 sequence reads: CASSIYADSSYNEQFF. CDR3 in DNA: TGTGCCAGTAGTATATACGCAGACAGCTCCTACAATGAGCAGTTCTTC. The chain couples TRBV19 to TRBJ2-1, with D perhaps TRBD1 (5 bases). The germline V and J ends were trimmed by 2 bases and 0 bases, with 11 bases remaining between them. Germline CDR1 and CDR2: LNHDA and SQIVND (reference sequence). This CDR3 is 16 amino acids long. The variable domain in full, completed from reference TRBV19 and TRBJ2-1, reads DGGITQSPKYLFRKEGQNVTLSCEQNLNHDAMYWYRQDPGQGLRLIYYSQIVNDFQKGDIAEGYSVSREKKESFPLTVTSAQKNPTAFYLCASSIYADSSYNEQFFGPGTRLTVL.